Shown below are 21 T cell receptor beta chains from a single sample sequenced in a study of shared clonotypes between healthy human individuals. Positively selected for CCR7, the CD45RO-negative cells used as naive CD8 cells excluded terminally differentiated effector memory CD45RA+ cells. Produced via immunoSEQ multiplex PCR; TCRdb's table is partial and in-frame only. Found here are hundreds of thousands of clones, approximately 95% of them singletons; the top ten hold about 0.11%. The specimen was naive CD8+ T cells sorted from blood. All receptors come from a woman in her twenties or thirties in good health.

CDR3 bases: TGTGCCACCAGTAAGGCGGGAGCACCCTACGAGCAGTACTTC. It translates to CATSKAGAPYEQYF. The V and J genes are TRBV15 and TRBJ2-7; 7 nucleotides agree with TRBD2. V shed 6 bases and J 2 bases; nucleotides not matched to a gene: 7. Per the germline V gene, CDR1 is LNHNV and CDR2 is YYDKDF (reference sequence). This CDR3 comprises 14 residues.

This clone was recorded once. The chain links TRBV19 to TRBJ2-7; 8 nucleotides line up with TRBD1. This CDR3 is 12 amino acids long. V shed 6 bases and J 6 bases; nucleotides not matched to a gene: 4. CDR1 and CDR2 from the germline V gene are LNHDA and SQIVND (reference sequence). The DNA for the CDR3 is TGTGCCAGTAGCAGGGACAGGCTCGAGCAGTACTTC. As protein: CASSRDRLEQYF.

Note on this clone: The same CDR3 arises from other DNA sequences in this sample as well. The chain links TRBV7-6 to TRBJ1-2; 7 bases fit TRBD1. Germline V gives CDR1 SGHVS, CDR2 FNYEAQ. This CDR3 spans 13 amino acids. The trim removed 4 bases at V and 8 bases at J, leaving 7 bases unmatched. The CDR3 bases are TGTGCCAGCAGCTACACAGGGGTTAGGGGCTACACCTTC. This gives the protein CASSYTGVRGYTF. Together with reference TRBV7-6 and TRBJ1-2, the CDR3 gives the full variable domain: GAGVSQSPRYKVTKRGQDVALRCDPISGHVSLYWYRQALGQGPEFLTYFNYEAQQDKSGLPNDRFSAERPEGSISTLTIQRTEQRDSAMYRCASSYTGVRGYTFGSGTRLTVV.

CDR3 residues: CASSIASGLAKVSEQYF. CDR3 DNA: TGTGCCAGTAGTATAGCTTCGGGACTAGCGAAAGTTTCCGAGCAGTACTTC. V usage is TRBV19 and J usage is TRBJ2-7; 10 positions match TRBD2. The CDR3 totals 17 residues. V shed 1 base and J 6 bases; nucleotides not matched to a gene: 12. Looked up from germline, CDR1 is LNHDA and CDR2 is SQIVND (reference sequence).

This clone has more than one count but fewer than ten. This sample includes further DNA sequences coding for the same CDR3. V gene TRBV11-2 combines with J gene TRBJ2-7; D is uncertain. V dropped 1 base and J dropped 6 bases, with 1 base sitting between them. The CDR3 sequence is 10 residues long. Germline CDR1 reads SGHAT; CDR2 reads FQNNGV. CDR3 residues: CASSLGEQYF. The CDR3 region has the DNA TGTGCCAGCAGCTTAGGCGAGCAGTACTTC.

The V and J genes are TRBV5-4 and TRBJ1-2; the D is unclear. Germline V gene sequence: CDR1 SGHNT, CDR2 YYREEE (reference sequence). This CDR3 comprises 12 residues. V lost 4 bases and J 7 bases, leaving 11 bases between the germline ends. CDR3 coding DNA: TGTGCCAGCAGCCCGACGGCAAGTGGCTACACCTTC. This encodes CASSPTASGYTF.

The chain has TRBV2 and TRBJ2-7; D is possibly TRBD2 (6 bases). Trimming shortened V by 4 bases and J by 3 bases, and 19 bases separated the two germline ends. Looked up from germline, CDR1 is SNHLY and CDR2 is FYNNEI. This CDR3 has 16 residues. Here the CDR3 DNA reads TGTGCCAGCAGTGTTGCGCGGGACCGGGAAATCTACGAGCAGTACTTC. Translated: CASSVARDREIYEQYF.

This clone was observed once. The chain joins TRBV6-5 to TRBJ1-2; tentatively, D is TRBD1 (5 bases). Looked up from germline, CDR1 is MNHEY and CDR2 is SVGAGI. V lost 2 bases and J lost 8, with 12 bases in between. CDR3 length: 13 amino acids. The CDR3 protein is CASSYPRGEGYTF. CDR3 DNA sequence: TGTGCCAGCAGTTACCCCCGAGGGGAGGGCTACACCTTC.

The chain joins TRBV9 to TRBJ2-5; D perhaps matches TRBD1 (6 bases). This CDR3 contains 15 residues. The V gene's germline CDR1 is SGDLS and CDR2 YYNGEE. V was cut by 3 bases and J by 2 bases, with 14 bases left in between. CDR3 sequence reads: CASSASTGPQETQYF. CDR3 sequence (DNA): TGTGCCAGCAGCGCCTCGACAGGACCTCAAGAGACCCAGTACTTC.

This chain uses TRBV27 with TRBJ1-1; no clear D gene. Germline assignment: CDR1 MNHEY and CDR2 SMNVEV (reference sequence). The CDR3 has 13 residues. V shed 5 bases and J shed 3 bases, with 10 bases lying between them. CDR3 sequence: CASSPGDYTEAFF. Here the CDR3 DNA reads TGTGCCAGCAGTCCAGGAGACTACACTGAAGCTTTCTTT.

The chain couples TRBV27 to TRBJ2-1, with TRBD2 as a possible D gene (6 bases). Trimming shortened V by 8 bases and J by 7 bases, and 15 bases separated the two germline ends. The CDR3 is made up of 13 amino acids. Germline assignment: CDR1 MNHEY and CDR2 SMNVEV (reference sequence). CDR3 nucleotide sequence: TGTGCCAGCGCGAGGACTACGCTTAATGAGCAGTTCTTC. It yields the protein CASARTTLNEQFF.

This sequence joins TRBV6-5 and TRBJ2-6, with D possibly matching TRBD1 (5 bases). Per the germline V gene, CDR1 is MNHEY and CDR2 is SVGAGI. V gave up 0 bases and J gave up 2 bases, with 5 bases separating them. The CDR3 contains 15 residues. In DNA, the CDR3 is TGTGCCAGCAGTTACTCAGGGGCTGGGGCCAACGTCCTGACTTTC. Protein sequence: CASSYSGAGANVLTF.

The V call is TRBV6-1, the J call TRBJ2-7; TRBD1 matches 7 bases. CDR3 length equals 13 residues. Germline V CDR1 and CDR2: MNHNS, SASEGT. V was pared by 3 bases and J by 3 bases, with 2 bases of the junction left unmatched. CDR3 sequence (DNA): TGTGCCAGCAGTGAGACAGGGTACTACGAGCAGTACTTC. It encodes CASSETGYYEQYF.

CDR3 in amino acids: CASSLRDGVYYGYTF. Written as DNA, the CDR3 is TGTGCCAGCAGTTTACGGGACGGAGTTTACTATGGCTACACCTTC. The chain combines TRBV27 with TRBJ1-2, with D possibly being TRBD1 (5 bases). V lost 2 bases to trimming and J lost 3 bases, with 13 bases between them. The CDR3 has 15 amino acids. Germline V gene data show CDR1 as MNHEY and CDR2 as SMNVEV (reference sequence).

The chain recombines TRBV6-6 with TRBJ2-2, with TRBD2 matching 7 bases. The V segment lost 0 bases and the J segment 6 bases; nucleotides outside the gene matches: 7. Germline CDR1 reads MNHNY; CDR2 reads SVGAGI (reference sequence). This CDR3 is 16 amino acids long. CDR3: CASSYSGGAMAGELFF. For the CDR3, the DNA is TGTGCCAGCAGTTACTCGGGAGGGGCTATGGCCGGGGAGCTGTTTTTT.

The chain joins TRBV27 to TRBJ2-7, with D perhaps TRBD1 (5 bases). The V end lost 3 bases, the J end lost 5 bases, and 14 bases lay between the germline ends. The CDR3 runs to 14 residues. CDR1 is MNHEY, CDR2 SMNVEV, per germline (reference sequence). Written as DNA, the CDR3 is TGTGCCAGCAGTTTCTCTTGGCAGGGCAACGAGCAGTACTTC. It encodes CASSFSWQGNEQYF.

With regard to this clone: Other DNA sequences in this specimen translate into the identical CDR3. The genes are TRBV28 and TRBJ1-1; TRBD1 agrees at 7 bases. J was trimmed by 1 base and V by 6 bases; bases with no gene match: 14. CDR1 is MDHEN and CDR2 is SYDVKM in the germline V gene. This CDR3 region has 17 residues. CDR3 loop: CASRNAPDRSWNTEAFF. The CDR3 coding sequence is TGTGCCAGCAGAAATGCTCCGGACAGGTCATGGAACACTGAAGCTTTCTTT.

The V call is TRBV4-1, the J call TRBJ2-1, with 16 bases aligning to TRBD2. Trimming cost V 6 bases and J 7 bases; bases outside gene matches: 15. The CDR3 totals 19 residues. Germline CDR1 MGHRA, CDR2 YSYEKL. Written as DNA, the CDR3 is TGCGCCAGCAGTCTCCTAACCGGGACTAGCGGGAGGGCCGGGAATGAGCAGTTCTTC. It specifies CASSLLTGTSGRAGNEQFF.

This chain connects TRBV11-2 to TRBJ1-2, with D uncertain. Trimming took 4 bases from V and 8 from J, leaving 11 bases between them. The CDR3 loop spans 12 amino acids. From germline, CDR1 is SGHAT and CDR2 FQNNGV. In DNA form, the CDR3 reads TGTGCCAGCAGCTCCAGTCTCGGGGGCTACACCTTC. It yields the protein CASSSSLGGYTF.

The J gene is TRBJ2-7, the V gene TRBV19, with D tentatively TRBD2 (7 bases). Germline V lookup: CDR1 LNHDA, CDR2 SQIVND (reference sequence). Trimming stripped 6 bases from V and 0 bases from J, with 9 bases between. The CDR3 loop spans 13 amino acids. The CDR3 spells CASRAGASYEQYF. The DNA for the CDR3 is TGTGCCAGTAGGGCGGGGGCCTCCTACGAGCAGTACTTC.

The chain couples TRBV30 to TRBJ2-7, with D perhaps TRBD2 (5 bases). V was trimmed by 0 bases and J by 1 base, leaving 10 bases between them. In germline, CDR1 is GTSNPN, CDR2 SVGIG (reference sequence). CDR3 length: 14 amino acids. The CDR3 region is CAWSVNGDSYEQYF. As DNA, the CDR3 is TGTGCCTGGAGTGTAAACGGGGATTCCTACGAGCAGTACTTC.